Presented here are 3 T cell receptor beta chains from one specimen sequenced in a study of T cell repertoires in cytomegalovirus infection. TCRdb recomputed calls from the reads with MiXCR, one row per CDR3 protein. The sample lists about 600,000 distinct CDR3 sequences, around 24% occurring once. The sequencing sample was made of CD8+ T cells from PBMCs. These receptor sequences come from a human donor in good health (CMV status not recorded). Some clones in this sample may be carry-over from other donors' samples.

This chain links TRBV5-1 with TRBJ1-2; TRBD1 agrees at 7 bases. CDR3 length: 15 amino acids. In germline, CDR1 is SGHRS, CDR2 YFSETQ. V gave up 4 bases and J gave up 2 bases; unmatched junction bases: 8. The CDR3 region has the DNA TGCGCCAGCAGCACGGCCGGGACAGCAAACTATGGCTACACCTTC. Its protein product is CASSTAGTANYGYTF.

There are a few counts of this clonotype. This CDR3 is CASSIGSGDEQFF. Written as DNA, the CDR3 is TGTGCCAGTAGTATCGGTAGCGGGGATGAGCAGTTCTTC. The J gene is TRBJ2-1, the V gene TRBV19; TRBD2 matches 8 bases. There are 13 residues in the CDR3. The germline V gene has CDR1 LNHDA and CDR2 SQIVND (reference sequence). With V trimmed by 3 bases and J by 8 bases, 3 bases remained unmatched.

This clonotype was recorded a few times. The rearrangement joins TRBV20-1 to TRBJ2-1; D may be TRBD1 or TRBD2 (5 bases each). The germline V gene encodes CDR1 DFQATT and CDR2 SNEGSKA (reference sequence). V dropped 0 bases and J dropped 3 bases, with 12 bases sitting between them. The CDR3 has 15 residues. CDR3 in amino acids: CSAREGTHLYNEQFF. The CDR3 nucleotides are TGCAGTGCTAGAGAGGGGACCCATCTCTACAATGAGCAGTTCTTC.